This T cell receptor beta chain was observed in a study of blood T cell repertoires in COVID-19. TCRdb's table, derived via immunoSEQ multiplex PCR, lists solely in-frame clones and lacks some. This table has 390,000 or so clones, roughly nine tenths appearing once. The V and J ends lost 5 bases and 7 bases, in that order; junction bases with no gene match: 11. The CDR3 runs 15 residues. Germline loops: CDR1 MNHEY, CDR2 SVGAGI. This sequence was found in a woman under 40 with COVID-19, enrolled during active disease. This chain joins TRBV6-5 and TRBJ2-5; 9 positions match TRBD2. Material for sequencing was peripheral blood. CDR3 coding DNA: TGTGCCAGCAGTAGAGAGAGCGGGGGGCACTGGACCCAGTACTTC. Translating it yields CASSRESGGHWTQYF.